What follows are 19 T cell receptor beta chains derived from one specimen sequenced in a study of CD8 T cells in Susac syndrome. It was with random hexamers that about 0.45 to 1 ug RNA was reverse transcribed. TCRdb reprocessed the immunoSEQ multiplex PCR reads with MiXCR, giving one entry per CDR3 protein. The sample comprises about 400,000 distinct CDR3 sequences, 85% to 90% of which are singletons, and more than 0.09% rests with the top ten. Source material: CD8+ T cells from PBMCs. The receptors were gathered from a human donor with multiple sclerosis.

V and J are TRBV30 and TRBJ1-1; D is undetermined. Germline lookup yields CDR1 GTSNPN and CDR2 SVGIG (reference sequence). This CDR3 region has 14 residues. Trimming took off 1 base at V and 4 bases at J, with 13 bases between the two ends. Here the CDR3 DNA reads TGTGCCTGGAGTGAAGGGTTGGGCGGCACTGAAGCTTTCTTT. It specifies CAWSEGLGGTEAFF.

The chain has TRBV7-6 and TRBJ2-1; D call uncertain. Germline V gives CDR1 SGHVS, CDR2 FNYEAQ. V lost 4 bases, J lost 7 bases, and 11 bases lay in between. This CDR3 comprises 13 residues. Here the CDR3 reads CASSSVSRNEQFF. The DNA of the CDR3 is TGTGCCAGCAGCTCAGTTTCCCGGAATGAGCAGTTCTTC.

J is TRBJ2-1 and V is TRBV10-3; D perhaps matches TRBD2 (6 bases). V lost 0 bases, J lost 5 bases, and 8 bases lay in between. This CDR3 has 14 amino acids. Germline loops: CDR1 ENHRY, CDR2 SYGVKD. CDR3 residues: CAISESWEDNEQFF. CDR3 sequence (DNA): TGTGCCATCAGTGAGTCGTGGGAGGACAATGAGCAGTTCTTC.

V gene TRBV20-1 combines with J gene TRBJ2-1; 7 bases are a match to TRBD2. J was trimmed by 10 bases and V by 2 bases; bases with no gene match: 8. This CDR3 has 13 residues. Germline assignment: CDR1 DFQATT and CDR2 SNEGSKA (reference sequence). The CDR3 DNA reads as TGCAGTGCTAGACCTTTACTAGCGTGGGAGCAGTTCTTC. Translating it yields CSARPLLAWEQFF.

This clonotype was seen only once. This sequence joins TRBV30 and TRBJ1-1; no definite D call. This CDR3 spans 12 amino acids. With 3 bases removed from V and 6 bases from J, the gap between germline ends came to 11 bases. The germline CDR1 and CDR2 sequences are GTSNPN and SVGIG (reference sequence). Here the CDR3 DNA reads TGTGCCTGGAGCTTTGCGGGGTCTGAAGCTTTCTTT. It translates to CAWSFAGSEAFF.

This chain links TRBV29-1 with TRBJ2-7, with D perhaps given as TRBD1 or TRBD2 (6 bases each). Germline assignment: CDR1 SQVTM and CDR2 ANQGSEA. V lost 4 bases, J lost 0 bases, and 10 bases lay in between. This CDR3 comprises 13 residues. The CDR3 reads CSVGRDNSYEQYF. As DNA, the CDR3 is TGCAGCGTTGGGAGGGACAACTCCTACGAGCAGTACTTC.

The chain uses TRBV5-4 and TRBJ1-4; 9 bases line up with TRBD1. J gave up 6 bases and V 0 bases, and 3 bases lay outside the gene matches. From germline, CDR1 is SGHNT and CDR2 YYREEE (reference sequence). This CDR3 has 15 residues. The CDR3 spells CASSLGTGEDEKLFF. As DNA, the CDR3 is TGTGCCAGCAGCTTGGGGACAGGGGAGGATGAAAAACTGTTTTTT.

This chain links TRBV5-6 with TRBJ1-6, with TRBD1 as a possible D gene (6 bases). Looked up from germline, CDR1 is SGHDT and CDR2 is YYEEEE. This CDR3 comprises 17 residues. V lost 3 bases, J lost 0 bases, and 13 bases lay in between. CDR3 residues: CASSSDRLSSYNSPLHF. DNA for the CDR3: TGTGCCAGCAGCTCGGACAGATTGAGCTCCTATAATTCACCCCTCCACTTT.

The CDR3 protein is CAWSVPTLGENEQFF. CDR3 bases: TGTGCCTGGAGTGTGCCGACACTGGGCGAGAATGAGCAGTTCTTC. The rearrangement uses TRBV30 and TRBJ2-1; D not certain. The CDR3 contains 15 residues. Trimming removed 0 bases from V and 7 bases from J, with 16 bases in between. Germline CDR1 is GTSNPN and CDR2 is SVGIG (reference sequence).

This chain uses TRBV30 with TRBJ1-3, with TRBD1 matching over 7 bases. Germline V lookup: CDR1 GTSNPN, CDR2 SVGIG (reference sequence). The junction had 7 bases not matched to a gene; V was cut back by 3 bases and J by 5 bases. The CDR3 totals 14 residues. CDR3 DNA: TGTGCCTGGAGGACAGGGCAGGATAGAAACACCATATATTTT. It specifies CAWRTGQDRNTIYF.

This chain uses TRBV5-6 with TRBJ2-2, with D perhaps TRBD1 (8 bases). Between the trimmed V and J ends, which lost 0 bases and 3 bases, there was a span of 24 bases. The CDR3 is made up of 20 amino acids. Germline assignment: CDR1 SGHDT and CDR2 YYEEEE. CDR3 nucleotides: TGTGCCAGCAGCTTGGTTTCCCTCAAACGGACAGGGAGGGACACCGGGGAGCTGTTTTTT. Its translation: CASSLVSLKRTGRDTGELFF.

V usage is TRBV12-3 or TRBV12-4 and J usage is TRBJ2-6; tentative D call: TRBD1 (6 bases). This CDR3 contains 17 residues. Trimming removed 1 base from V and 0 bases from J, with 10 bases in between. CDR3 coding DNA: TGTGCCAGCAGTTTAGATCACAGGGCCTCTGGGGCCAACGTCCTGACTTTC. Translating gives CASSLDHRASGANVLTF.

The CDR3 coding sequence is TGTGCCAGCAGCCCAGACAGGGGGCGGAAGTCCGTCGATGAAAAACTGTTTTTT. It codes for CASSPDRGRKSVDEKLFF. The rearrangement uses TRBV6-1 and TRBJ1-4; 10 bases fit TRBD1. Germline CDR1 MNHNS, CDR2 SASEGT. CDR3 length: 18 amino acids. V was clipped by 6 bases and J by 6 bases; unmatched bases: 16.

J is TRBJ2-1 and V is TRBV14, with D tentatively TRBD1 (5 bases). V was trimmed by 4 bases and J by 9 bases, leaving 25 bases between them. Germline CDR1 and CDR2: SGHDN and FVKESK. The CDR3 covers 17 residues. The CDR3 DNA follows: TGTGCCAGCAGCCCCAGGGATCCACTCCCTTTACGATCTGAGCAGTTCTTC. Translation: CASSPRDPLPLRSEQFF.

The chain carries TRBV5-6 and TRBJ2-1; possibly TRBD2 for D (5 bases). CDR3 length: 15 residues. Trimming took off 0 bases at V and 4 bases at J, with 11 bases between the two ends. The germline CDR1 and CDR2 sequences are SGHDT and YYEEEE. The CDR3 DNA follows: TGTGCCAGCAGCTTGGTAAGCGGACTTTACAATGAGCAGTTCTTC. Encoded protein: CASSLVSGLYNEQFF.

This chain connects TRBV12-3 or TRBV12-4 to TRBJ2-5; D is possibly TRBD2 (5 bases). V was clipped by 6 bases and J by 2 bases, with 10 bases between them. This CDR3 comprises 13 residues. The CDR3 DNA reads as TGTGCCAGCAGCGCACCGGGACAAGAGACCCAGTACTTC. It encodes CASSAPGQETQYF.

This clonotype occurred once. The chain joins TRBV12-3 or TRBV12-4 to TRBJ2-7; possibly TRBD1 or TRBD2 for D (5 bases each). V lost 5 bases and J 2 bases, leaving 22 bases between the germline ends. There are 17 residues in the CDR3. The CDR3, as DNA: TGTGCCAGCAGTCCCGAGAAAGAGGGGCTGGCGGCCTACGAGCAGTACTTC. Translation gives CASSPEKEGLAAYEQYF.

This sequence joins TRBV27 and TRBJ2-1; D gene unclear. Germline lookup yields CDR1 MNHEY and CDR2 SMNVEV (reference sequence). V dropped 3 bases and J dropped 5 bases, with 11 bases sitting between them. There are 14 residues in the CDR3. In DNA form, the CDR3 reads TGTGCCAGCAGTTTCAACCTCCCCCACAATGAGCAGTTCTTC. Protein sequence: CASSFNLPHNEQFF.

The chain recombines TRBV7-9 with TRBJ2-1; D remains ambiguous. Trimming removed 5 bases from V and 14 bases from J, with 16 bases in between. Germline CDR1 and CDR2: SEHNR and FQNEAQ (reference sequence). This CDR3 has 12 residues. The CDR3 region is CASSLPPGFEFF. DNA of the CDR3: TGTGCCAGCAGCCTACCCCCGGGTTTTGAGTTCTTC.